This T cell receptor beta chain was obtained from a study of blood T cells in healthy people across ages. About the research overall: About one barcoded beta molecule per two T cells was captured by template switching.

Germline V CDR1 and CDR2: SGDLS, YYNGEE. The CDR3 extends over 16 amino acids. V lost 4 bases, J lost 4 bases, and 10 bases stayed unmatched. A second PCR of 7 to 11 cycles used a sample-barcoded 5' primer and a J-beta primer mix. Every sample gave at least 3 million paired-end reads containing CDR3. A single record per CDR3 protein comes from TCRdb applying MiXCR to the 5' RACE reads. The data hold roughly 1,700,000 distinct CDR3 sequences, with 28% observed a single time. Overall study findings and caveats: Diversity of TCR beta correlated strongly with naive T cell percentage.

Regarding this clonotype: Its antigen is unknown.

This chain joins TRBV9 and TRBJ1-2; 10 positions agree with TRBD1. The sequenced sample consisted of blood. The origin of this receptor is a woman aged 25 to 39 in good health. The chain's CDR3 is CASSPLTGTGVYGYTF. The CDR3 DNA reads as TGTGCCAGCAGCCCCCTGACCGGGACAGGGGTCTATGGCTACACCTTC. Variable domain in full (rest from reference TRBV9 and TRBJ1-2): DSGVTQTPKHLITATGQRVTLRCSPRSGDLSVYWYQQSLDQGLQFLIQYYNGEERAKGNILERFSAQQFPDLHSELNLSSLELGDSALYFCASSPLTGTGVYGYTFGSGTRLTVV.